Below are 5 T cell receptor beta chains sequenced from a single sample in a study of cytomegalovirus exposure and HLA in healthy donors (dated by TCRdb to 2017 to 2019). Library preparation employed the immunoSEQ multiplex PCR assay. A mixture of 60 forward primers for TCR Vbeta segments and 13 reverse primers for TCR Jbeta segments was used in the multiplex PCR. The source is immuneACCESS, and TCRdb retained only in-frame sequences with V and J called. Part of the clones is not carried over; for the studies checked, unresolved V genes explain less than half of this, and the remainder is unexplained. The sample table records about 64,000 clones; 85% to 90% of these occur just once. Clones ranked in the top ten supply around 11% of the sample. The sequenced material came from PBMCs. The receptor set was obtained from a female donor in good health and CMV-seronegative.

This sequence joins TRBV7-9 and TRBJ2-5; no definite D call. V was clipped by 1 base and J by 5 bases, with 11 bases between them. CDR3 size: 14 residues. Germline CDR1 reads SEHNR; CDR2 reads FQNEAQ (reference sequence). The CDR3 loop is CASSLVFGWETQYF. In DNA form, the CDR3 reads TGTGCCAGCAGCTTAGTCTTCGGGTGGGAGACCCAGTACTTC. Full variable domain (missing parts from reference TRBV7-9 and TRBJ2-5): DTGVSQNPRHKITKRGQNVTFRCDPISEHNRLYWYRQTLGQGPEFLTYFQNEAQLEKSRLLSDRFSAERPKGSFSTLEIQRTEQGDSAMYLCASSLVFGWETQYFGPGTRLLVL.

This chain connects TRBV6-5 to TRBJ2-1, with 7 bases matching TRBD2. The V gene's germline CDR1 is MNHEY and CDR2 SVGAGI. V shed 2 bases and J 4 bases; nucleotides not matched to a gene: 8. The CDR3 has 16 amino acids. This chain's CDR3 is CASSYREGRLYNEQFF. DNA for the CDR3: TGTGCCAGCAGTTACAGGGAGGGCAGGTTGTACAATGAGCAGTTCTTC.

The chain couples TRBV7-8 to TRBJ1-3; weak D call: TRBD1 (5 bases). CDR1 SGHVS and CDR2 FQNEAQ come from the germline V gene. Trimming shortened V by 5 bases and J by 0 bases, and 8 bases separated the two germline ends. The CDR3 sequence is 14 residues long. CDR3 region: CASSPGNSGNTIYF. The CDR3 DNA sequence: TGTGCCAGCAGCCCAGGGAACTCTGGAAACACCATATATTTT.

This chain links TRBV5-1 with TRBJ1-1; possible D gene TRBD1, 6 bases. Germline V gene lookup returns CDR1 SGHRS and CDR2 YFSETQ. CDR3 length: 14 residues. The V end lost 0 bases, the J end lost 6 bases, and 12 bases lay between the germline ends. The CDR3: CASSLAGQGSEAFF. The CDR3 DNA reads as TGCGCCAGCAGCTTGGCTGGGCAGGGGTCTGAAGCTTTCTTT.

To note about this clone: The same CDR3 is also encoded by other DNA sequences in this sample. V usage is TRBV7-2 and J usage is TRBJ2-7; TRBD2 matches 7 bases. Germline CDR1 reads SGHTA; CDR2 reads FQGNSA. This CDR3 contains 13 residues. V lost 3 bases to trimming and J lost 3 bases; unmatched junction nucleotides: 2. In nucleotides, the CDR3 is TGTGCCAGCAGCTTTGGCGGGAGCTACGAGCAGTACTTC. Its translation: CASSFGGSYEQYF.